This T cell receptor (beta chain) was found in a study of immune heterogeneity within non-small cell lung tumors. Turning to the study itself: The tumor set comprised a few squamous cell carcinomas and 10 non-squamous carcinomas (plus 1 not otherwise specified).

Template input, which was bulk tumor genomic DNA, totaled approximately 630 ng per sample. Several widely spaced biopsies per primary tumor were taken during surgery. Patients underwent curative surgery for untreated, newly diagnosed non-small cell lung cancer. Non-small cell lung cancer patients, newly diagnosed and having surgery with curative intent, served as donors. This clonotype was picked up many times. Its target is not known. Study-level results: For local T-cell clonality, the correlation with local tumor mutational burden was moderate but significant (R about 0.34). Recurring identical dominant CDR3 beta clonotypes were observed across tumor sites within a patient, together with site-unique high-frequency clones.

Multiplex PCR employing 32 V and 13 J primers generated amplicons of the TCR beta CDR3. MiXCR, applied by TCRdb to the multiplex PCR reads, yields one record per CDR3 protein. The sample includes about 9,600 distinct CDR3 sequences, less than 30% of them seen just once. Material: lung tumor tissue. This TCR was sampled from a woman between 45 and 60 years old with non-small cell lung cancer.

CDR3 amino acids: CASSITGTVYEQYF. CDR3 nucleotide sequence: TGTGCCAGCTCAATTACAGGGACTGTCTACGAGCAGTACTTC. The V and J genes are TRBV6-2 or TRBV6-3 and TRBJ2-7; perhaps D is TRBD1 or TRBD2 (6 bases each). The germline V gene has CDR1 MNHEY and CDR2 SVGEGT. The CDR3 has 14 amino acids. The V end lost 8 bases, the J end lost 3 bases, and 17 bases lay between the germline ends.